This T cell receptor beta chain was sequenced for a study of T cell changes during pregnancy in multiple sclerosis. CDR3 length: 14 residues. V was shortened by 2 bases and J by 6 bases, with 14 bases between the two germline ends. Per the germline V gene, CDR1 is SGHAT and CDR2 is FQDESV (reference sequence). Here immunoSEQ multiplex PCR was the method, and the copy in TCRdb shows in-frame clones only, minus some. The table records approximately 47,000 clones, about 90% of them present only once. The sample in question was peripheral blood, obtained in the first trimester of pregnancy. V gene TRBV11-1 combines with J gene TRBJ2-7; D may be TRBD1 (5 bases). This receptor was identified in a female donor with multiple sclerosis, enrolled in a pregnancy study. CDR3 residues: CASSLQGILVEQYF. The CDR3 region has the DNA TGTGCCAGCAGCTTACAGGGTATCCTTGTCGAGCAGTACTTC.